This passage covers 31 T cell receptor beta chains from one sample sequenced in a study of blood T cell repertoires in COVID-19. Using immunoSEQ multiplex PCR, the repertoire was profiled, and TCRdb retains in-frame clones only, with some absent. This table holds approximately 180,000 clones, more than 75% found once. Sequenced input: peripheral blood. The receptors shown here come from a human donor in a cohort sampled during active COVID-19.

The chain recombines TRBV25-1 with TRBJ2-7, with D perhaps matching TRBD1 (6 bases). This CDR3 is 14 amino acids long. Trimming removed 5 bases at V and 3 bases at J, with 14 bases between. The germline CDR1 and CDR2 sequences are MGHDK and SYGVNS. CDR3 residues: CASSSGTSLYEQYF. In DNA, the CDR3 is TGTGCCAGCAGTTCCGGGACATCTCTCTACGAGCAGTACTTC.

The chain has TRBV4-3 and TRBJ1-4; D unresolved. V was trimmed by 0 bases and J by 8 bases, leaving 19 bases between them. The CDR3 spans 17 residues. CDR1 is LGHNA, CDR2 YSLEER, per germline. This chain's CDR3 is CASSQDRLATGGEKLFF. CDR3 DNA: TGCGCCAGCAGCCAAGATCGACTTGCTACCGGCGGGGAAAAACTGTTTTTT.

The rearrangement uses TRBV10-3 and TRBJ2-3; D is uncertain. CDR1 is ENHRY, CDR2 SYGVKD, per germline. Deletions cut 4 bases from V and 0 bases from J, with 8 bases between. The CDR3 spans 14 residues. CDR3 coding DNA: TGTGCCATCAGTGCGGCGGCTAGCACAGATACGCAGTATTTT. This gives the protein CAISAAASTDTQYF.

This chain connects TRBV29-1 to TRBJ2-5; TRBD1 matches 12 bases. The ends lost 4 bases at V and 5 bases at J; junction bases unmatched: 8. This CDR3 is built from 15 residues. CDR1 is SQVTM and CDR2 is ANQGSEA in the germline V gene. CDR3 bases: TGCAGCGTTGGGAGGGACAGGGGGCGAGAGGAGACCCAGTACTTC. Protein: CSVGRDRGREETQYF.

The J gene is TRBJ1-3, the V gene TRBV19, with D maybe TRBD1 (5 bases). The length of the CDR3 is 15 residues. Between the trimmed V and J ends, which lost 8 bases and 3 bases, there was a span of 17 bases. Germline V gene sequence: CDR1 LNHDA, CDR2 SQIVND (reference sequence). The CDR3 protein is CASRVSGGFGNTIYF. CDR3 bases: TGTGCCAGTCGTGTCTCCGGGGGGTTTGGAAACACCATATATTTT.

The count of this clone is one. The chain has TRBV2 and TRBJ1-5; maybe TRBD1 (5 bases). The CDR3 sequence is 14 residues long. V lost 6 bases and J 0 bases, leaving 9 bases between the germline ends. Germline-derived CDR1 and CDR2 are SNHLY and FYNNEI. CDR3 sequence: CASRQGNSNQPQHF. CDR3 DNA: TGTGCCAGCAGGCAGGGAAATAGCAATCAGCCCCAGCATTTT.

This CDR3 reads CATSDPGGNYNEQFF. For the CDR3, the DNA is TGTGCCACCAGTGACCCAGGGGGCAACTACAATGAGCAGTTCTTC. The genes are TRBV24-1 and TRBJ2-1, with 8 bases aligning to TRBD1. V was pared by 4 bases and J by 3 bases, with 4 bases of the junction left unmatched. The CDR3 consists of 15 residues. Germline assignment: CDR1 KGHDR and CDR2 SFDVKD.

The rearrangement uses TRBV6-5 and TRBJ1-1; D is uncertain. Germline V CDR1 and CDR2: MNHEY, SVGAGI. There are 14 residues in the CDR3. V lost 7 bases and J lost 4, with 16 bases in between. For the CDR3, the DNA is TGTGCCAGCATTCTACCCCCTTCCCTCACTGAAGCTTTCTTT. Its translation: CASILPPSLTEAFF.

This chain's CDR3 is CASSVGRAHYNEQFF. The CDR3, as DNA: TGTGCCAGCAGCGTAGGCAGGGCCCACTACAATGAGCAGTTCTTC. The chain couples TRBV9 to TRBJ2-1; D is perhaps TRBD1 (5 bases). The ends were cut back, 0 bases at V and 3 bases at J, with 10 bases in the middle. The CDR3 covers 15 residues. Germline V CDR1 and CDR2: SGDLS, YYNGEE.

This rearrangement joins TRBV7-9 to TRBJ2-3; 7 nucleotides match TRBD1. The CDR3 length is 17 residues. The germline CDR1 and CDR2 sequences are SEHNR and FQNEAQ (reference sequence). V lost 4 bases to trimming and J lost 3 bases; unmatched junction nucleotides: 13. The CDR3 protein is CASSSPQGESWTDTQYF. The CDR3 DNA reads TGTGCCAGCAGCTCCCCCCAGGGGGAGTCTTGGACAGATACGCAGTATTTT. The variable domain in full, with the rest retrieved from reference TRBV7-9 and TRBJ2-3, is DTGVSQNPRHKITKRGQNVTFRCDPISEHNRLYWYRQTLGQGPEFLTYFQNEAQLEKSRLLSDRFSAERPKGSFSTLEIQRTEQGDSAMYLCASSSPQGESWTDTQYFGPGTRLTVL.

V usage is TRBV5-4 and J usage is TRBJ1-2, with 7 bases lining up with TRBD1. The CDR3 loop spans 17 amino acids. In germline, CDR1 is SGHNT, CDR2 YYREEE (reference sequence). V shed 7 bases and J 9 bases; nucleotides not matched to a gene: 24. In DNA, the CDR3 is TGTGCCAGCTCCTTGGCATCTACAGGGGTGAGAGATATTAGCTACACCTTC. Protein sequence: CASSLASTGVRDISYTF.

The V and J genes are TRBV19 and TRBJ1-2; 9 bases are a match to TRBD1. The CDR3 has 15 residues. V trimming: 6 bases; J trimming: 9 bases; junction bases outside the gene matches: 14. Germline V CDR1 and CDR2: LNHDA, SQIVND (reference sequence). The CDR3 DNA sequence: TGTGCCAGTAGCCCCACGGGACAGGGACATCGTCGCTACACCTTC. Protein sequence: CASSPTGQGHRRYTF.

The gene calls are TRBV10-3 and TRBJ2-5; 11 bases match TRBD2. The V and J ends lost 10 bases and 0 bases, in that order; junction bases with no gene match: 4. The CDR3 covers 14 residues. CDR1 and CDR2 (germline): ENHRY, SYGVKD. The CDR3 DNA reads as TGTGCCACCGGGACTAGCGGCCACCAAGAGACCCAGTACTTC. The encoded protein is CATGTSGHQETQYF.

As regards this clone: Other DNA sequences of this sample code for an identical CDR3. In nucleotides, the CDR3 is TGTGCCAGCAGTCGTGCTAACTATGGCTACACCTTC. Translating it yields CASSRANYGYTF. The chain combines TRBV28 with TRBJ1-2; D is undetermined. CDR1 is MDHEN and CDR2 is SYDVKM in the germline V gene. The V end was cut by 5 bases, the J end by 0 bases, with 4 bases between. The CDR3 spans 12 residues.

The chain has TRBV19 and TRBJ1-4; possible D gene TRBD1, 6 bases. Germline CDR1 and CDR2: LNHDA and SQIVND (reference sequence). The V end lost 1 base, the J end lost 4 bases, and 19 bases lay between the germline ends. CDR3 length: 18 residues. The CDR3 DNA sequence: TGTGCCAGTAGTATAGGTTCTTGGTCAGGGGCCTTTAATGAAAAACTGTTTTTT. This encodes CASSIGSWSGAFNEKLFF.

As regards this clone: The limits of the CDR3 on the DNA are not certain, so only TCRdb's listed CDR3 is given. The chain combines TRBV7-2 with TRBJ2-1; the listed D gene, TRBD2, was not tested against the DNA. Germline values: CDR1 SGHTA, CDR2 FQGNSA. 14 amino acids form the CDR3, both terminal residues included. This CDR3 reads CASILGLAWNEQFF.

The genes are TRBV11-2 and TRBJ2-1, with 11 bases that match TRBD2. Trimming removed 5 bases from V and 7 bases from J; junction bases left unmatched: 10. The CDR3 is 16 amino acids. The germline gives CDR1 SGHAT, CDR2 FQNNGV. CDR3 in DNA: TGTGCCAGCAGCCGGGTAGCGGGAGGGCTTGGAAATGAGCAGTTCTTC. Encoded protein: CASSRVAGGLGNEQFF. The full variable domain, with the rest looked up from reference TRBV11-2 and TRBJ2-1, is EAGVAQSPRYKIIEKRQSVAFWCNPISGHATLYWYQQILGQGPKLLIQFQNNGVVDDSQLPKDRFSAERLKGVDSTLKIQPAKLEDSAVYLCASSRVAGGLGNEQFFGPGTRLTVL.

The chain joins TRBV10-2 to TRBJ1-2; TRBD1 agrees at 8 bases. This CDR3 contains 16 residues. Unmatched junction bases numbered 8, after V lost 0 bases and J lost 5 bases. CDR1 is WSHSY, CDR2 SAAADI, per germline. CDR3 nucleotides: TGCGCCAGCAGTGAGTCTAGGTCAGGGGGCAGGTATGGCTACACCTTC. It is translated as CASSESRSGGRYGYTF.

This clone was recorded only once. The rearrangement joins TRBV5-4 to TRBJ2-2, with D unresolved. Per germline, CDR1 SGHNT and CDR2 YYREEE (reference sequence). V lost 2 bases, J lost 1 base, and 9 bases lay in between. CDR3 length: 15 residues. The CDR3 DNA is TGTGCCAGCAGCTTTGCCGGCGGGAACACCGGGGAGCTGTTTTTT. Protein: CASSFAGGNTGELFF. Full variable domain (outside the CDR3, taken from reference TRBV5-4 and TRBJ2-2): ETGVTQSPTHLIKTRGQQVTLRCSSQSGHNTVSWYQQALGQGPQFIFQYYREEENGRGNFPPRFSGLQFPNYSSELNVNALELDDSALYLCASSFAGGNTGELFFGEGSRLTVL.

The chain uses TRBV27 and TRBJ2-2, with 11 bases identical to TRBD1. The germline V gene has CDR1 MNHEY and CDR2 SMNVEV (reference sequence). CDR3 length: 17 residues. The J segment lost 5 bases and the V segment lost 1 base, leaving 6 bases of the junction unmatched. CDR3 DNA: TGTGCCAGCAGTTTATTTGGACAGGGGGCAGGAACCGGGGAGCTGTTTTTT. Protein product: CASSLFGQGAGTGELFF.

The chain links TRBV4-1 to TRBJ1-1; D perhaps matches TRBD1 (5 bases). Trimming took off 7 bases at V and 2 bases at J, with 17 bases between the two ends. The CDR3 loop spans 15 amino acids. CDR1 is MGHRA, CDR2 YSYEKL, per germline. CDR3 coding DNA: TGCGCCAGCAAAGTTAATCAGGGTTTTAACACTGAAGCTTTCTTT. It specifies CASKVNQGFNTEAFF.

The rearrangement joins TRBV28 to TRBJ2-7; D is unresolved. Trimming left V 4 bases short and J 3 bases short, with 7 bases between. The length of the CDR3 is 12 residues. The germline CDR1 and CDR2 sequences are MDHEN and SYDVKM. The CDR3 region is CASSWQIYEQYF. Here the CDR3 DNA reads TGTGCCAGCAGTTGGCAGATCTACGAGCAGTACTTC.

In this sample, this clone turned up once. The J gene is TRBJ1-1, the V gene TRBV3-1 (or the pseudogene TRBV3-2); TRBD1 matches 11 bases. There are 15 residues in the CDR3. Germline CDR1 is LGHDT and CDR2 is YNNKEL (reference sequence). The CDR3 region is CATAGTGGPNTEAFF. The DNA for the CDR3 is TGTGCTACGGCCGGGACAGGGGGGCCGAACACTGAAGCTTTCTTT.

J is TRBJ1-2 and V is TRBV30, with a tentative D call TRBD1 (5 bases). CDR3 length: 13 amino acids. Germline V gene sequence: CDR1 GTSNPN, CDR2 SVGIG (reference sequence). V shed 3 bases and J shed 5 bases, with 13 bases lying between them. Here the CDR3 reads CAWRVLDSYGYTF. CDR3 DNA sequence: TGTGCCTGGAGGGTCTTAGACAGTTATGGCTACACCTTC.

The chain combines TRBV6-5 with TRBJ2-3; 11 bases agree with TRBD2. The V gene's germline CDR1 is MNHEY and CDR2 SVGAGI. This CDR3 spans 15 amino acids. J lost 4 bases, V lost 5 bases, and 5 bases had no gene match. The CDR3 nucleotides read TGTGCCAGCAGTCCTAGCGGGGGGAGGGCAGATACGCAGTATTTT. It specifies CASSPSGGRADTQYF.

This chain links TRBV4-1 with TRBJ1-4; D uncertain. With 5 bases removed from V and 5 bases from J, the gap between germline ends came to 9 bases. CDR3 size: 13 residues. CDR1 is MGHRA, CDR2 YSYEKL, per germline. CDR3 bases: TGCGCCAGCAGCTTACTAGTAAATGAAAAACTGTTTTTT. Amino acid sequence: CASSLLVNEKLFF.

CDR3 bases: TGTGCCAGCAGTGACCCCTACGGGGGGGGGACCGGGGAGCTGTTTTTT. Translation gives CASSDPYGGGTGELFF. V gene TRBV25-1 combines with J gene TRBJ2-2; 8 bases match TRBD2. There are 16 residues in the CDR3. With V trimmed by 3 bases and J by 5 bases, 8 bases remained unmatched. The germline V gene encodes CDR1 MGHDK and CDR2 SYGVNS.

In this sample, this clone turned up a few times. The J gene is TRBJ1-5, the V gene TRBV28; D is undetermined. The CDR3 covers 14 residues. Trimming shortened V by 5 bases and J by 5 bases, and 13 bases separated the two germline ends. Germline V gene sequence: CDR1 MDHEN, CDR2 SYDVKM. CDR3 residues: CASSTGAGYQPQHF. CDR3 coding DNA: TGTGCCAGCAGTACGGGAGCCGGGTATCAGCCCCAGCATTTT.

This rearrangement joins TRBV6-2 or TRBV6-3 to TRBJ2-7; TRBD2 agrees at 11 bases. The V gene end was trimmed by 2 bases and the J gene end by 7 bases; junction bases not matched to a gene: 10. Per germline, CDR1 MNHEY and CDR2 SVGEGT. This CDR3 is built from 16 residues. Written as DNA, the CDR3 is TGTGCCAGCAGTTACCCTATTAGCGGGGGGGAGTTGGAGCAGTACTTC. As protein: CASSYPISGGELEQYF.

The CDR3 here is CASSLADIQDEKLFF. For the CDR3, the DNA is TGTGCCAGCAGCTTAGCGGACATCCAGGATGAAAAACTGTTTTTT. The V and J genes are TRBV7-9 and TRBJ1-4; D might be TRBD1 (5 bases). Trimming removed 0 bases from V and 6 bases from J, with 11 bases in between. The CDR3 is 15 residues long. Looked up from germline, CDR1 is SEHNR and CDR2 is FQNEAQ (reference sequence). Complete variable domain (other parts from reference TRBV7-9 and TRBJ1-4): DTGVSQNPRHKITKRGQNVTFRCDPISEHNRLYWYRQTLGQGPEFLTYFQNEAQLEKSRLLSDRFSAERPKGSFSTLEIQRTEQGDSAMYLCASSLADIQDEKLFFGSGTQLSVL.

The CDR3 is CASSFLAGRGSGANVLTF. The CDR3 DNA reads TGTGCCAGCAGTTTTCTAGCGGGAAGGGGCTCTGGGGCCAACGTCCTGACTTTC. The chain is built from TRBV27 and TRBJ2-6; 9 bases match TRBD2. The germline V gene encodes CDR1 MNHEY and CDR2 SMNVEV (reference sequence). The CDR3 runs to 18 residues. With V trimmed by 3 bases and J by 0 bases, 6 bases remained unmatched.